The T cell receptor (beta chain) described here comes from a study of shared clonotypes between healthy human individuals. Study background: Participating donors consisted of two women and a few men aged 18 to 49.

Approximately 30,000 T cell genomes (roughly 190 ng DNA) went into each sorted-subset replicate. Measured with immunoSEQ multiplex PCR; TCRdb has only the in-frame clones, and not every one. The sample has millions of clones, roughly 94% seen once. The germline V and J ends were trimmed by 8 bases and 3 bases, with 4 bases remaining between them. This CDR3 is 10 amino acids long. Germline CDR1 reads MNHNY; CDR2 reads SVGAGI (reference sequence). The sequenced sample consisted of naive CD4+ T cells sorted from blood. The subset: CD45RA+ positively selected. The sequence came from a man younger than 35 in good health. The J gene is TRBJ1-1, the V gene TRBV6-6; no definite D call. CDR3 DNA sequence: TGTGCCAGCTGTGACACTGAAGCTTTCTTT. It encodes CASCDTEAFF.